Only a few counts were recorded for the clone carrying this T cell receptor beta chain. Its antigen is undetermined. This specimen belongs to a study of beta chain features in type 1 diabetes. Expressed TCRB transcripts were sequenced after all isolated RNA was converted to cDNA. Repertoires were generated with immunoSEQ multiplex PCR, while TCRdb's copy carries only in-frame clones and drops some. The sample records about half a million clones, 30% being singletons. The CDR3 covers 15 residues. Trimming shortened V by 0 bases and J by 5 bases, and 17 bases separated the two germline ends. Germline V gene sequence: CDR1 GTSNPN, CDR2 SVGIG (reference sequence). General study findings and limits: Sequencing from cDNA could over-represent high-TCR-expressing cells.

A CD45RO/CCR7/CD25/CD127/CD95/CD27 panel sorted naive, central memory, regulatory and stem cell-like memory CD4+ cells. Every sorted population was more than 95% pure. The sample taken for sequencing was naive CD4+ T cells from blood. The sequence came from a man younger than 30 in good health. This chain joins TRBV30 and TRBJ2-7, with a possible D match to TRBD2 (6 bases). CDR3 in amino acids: CAWSVRWQGGDEQYF. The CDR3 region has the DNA TGTGCCTGGAGTGTACGATGGCAGGGAGGAGACGAGCAGTACTTC.